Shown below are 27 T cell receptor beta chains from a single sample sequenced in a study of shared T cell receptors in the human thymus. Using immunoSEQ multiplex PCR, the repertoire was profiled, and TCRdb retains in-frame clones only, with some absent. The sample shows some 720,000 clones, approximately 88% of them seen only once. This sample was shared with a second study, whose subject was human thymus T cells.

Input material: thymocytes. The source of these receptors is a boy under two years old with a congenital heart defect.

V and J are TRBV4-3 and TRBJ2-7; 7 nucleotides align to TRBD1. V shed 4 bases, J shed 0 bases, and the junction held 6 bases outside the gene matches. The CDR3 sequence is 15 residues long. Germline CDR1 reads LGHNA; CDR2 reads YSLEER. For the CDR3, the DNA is TGCGCCAGCAGCCGATTCCGGGACAGCTCCTACGAGCAGTACTTC. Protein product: CASSRFRDSSYEQYF.

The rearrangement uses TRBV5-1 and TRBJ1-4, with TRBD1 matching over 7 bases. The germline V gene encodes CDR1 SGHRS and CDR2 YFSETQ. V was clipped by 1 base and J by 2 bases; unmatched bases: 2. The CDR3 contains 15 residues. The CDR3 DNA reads TGCGCCAGCAGCTTGCCAGGGGGGACTAATGAAAAACTGTTTTTT. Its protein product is CASSLPGGTNEKLFF.

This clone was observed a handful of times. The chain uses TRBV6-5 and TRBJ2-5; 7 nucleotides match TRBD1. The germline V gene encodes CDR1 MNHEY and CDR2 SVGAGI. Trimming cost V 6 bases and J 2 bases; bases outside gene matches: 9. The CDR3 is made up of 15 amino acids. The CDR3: CASRSPGTEQETQYF. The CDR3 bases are TGTGCCAGCAGGTCGCCCGGGACAGAACAAGAGACCCAGTACTTC.

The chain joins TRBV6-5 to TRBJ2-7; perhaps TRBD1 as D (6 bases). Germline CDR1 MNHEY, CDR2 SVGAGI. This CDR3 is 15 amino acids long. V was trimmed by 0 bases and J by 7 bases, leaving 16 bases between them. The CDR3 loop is CASSYSGEQGKEQYF. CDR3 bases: TGTGCCAGCAGTTACTCAGGTGAACAGGGAAAAGAGCAGTACTTC.

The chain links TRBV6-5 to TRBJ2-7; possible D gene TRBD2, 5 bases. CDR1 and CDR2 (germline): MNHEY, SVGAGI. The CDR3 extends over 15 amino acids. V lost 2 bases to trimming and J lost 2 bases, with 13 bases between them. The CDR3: CASSYPRGLAYEQYF. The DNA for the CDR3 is TGTGCCAGCAGTTACCCCCGCGGGCTCGCCTACGAGCAGTACTTC.

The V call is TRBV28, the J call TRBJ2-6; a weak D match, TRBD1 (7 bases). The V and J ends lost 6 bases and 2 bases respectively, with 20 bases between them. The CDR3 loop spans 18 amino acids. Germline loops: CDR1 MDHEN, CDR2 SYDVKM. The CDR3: CASRSRRCRGAGANVLTF. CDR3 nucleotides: TGTGCCAGCAGATCTAGGAGATGCAGGGGGGCTGGGGCCAACGTCCTGACTTTC.

CDR3: CASSSGRGGAFF. CDR3 coding DNA: TGTGCCAGCAGCTCGGGGCGGGGAGGGGCTTTCTTT. V and J are TRBV7-8 and TRBJ1-1; D perhaps matches TRBD1 (5 bases). The V gene lost 4 bases and the J gene lost 11 bases, with 14 bases spanning the gap. CDR1 and CDR2 (germline): SGHVS, FQNEAQ. CDR3 size: 12 residues.

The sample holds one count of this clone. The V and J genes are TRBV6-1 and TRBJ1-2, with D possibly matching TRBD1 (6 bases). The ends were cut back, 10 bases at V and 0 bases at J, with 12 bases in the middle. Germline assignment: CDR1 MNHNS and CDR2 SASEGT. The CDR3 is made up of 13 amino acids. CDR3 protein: CATSRGSNYGYTF. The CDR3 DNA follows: TGTGCCACTTCTAGGGGGTCTAACTATGGCTACACCTTC.

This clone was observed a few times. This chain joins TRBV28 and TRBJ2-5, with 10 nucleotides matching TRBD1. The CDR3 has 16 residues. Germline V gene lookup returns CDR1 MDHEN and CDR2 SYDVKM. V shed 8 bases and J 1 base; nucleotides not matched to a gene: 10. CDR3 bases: TGTGCCAGCCTTGCCCGGGACAGGGGACCCCAAGAGACCCAGTACTTC. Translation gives CASLARDRGPQETQYF.

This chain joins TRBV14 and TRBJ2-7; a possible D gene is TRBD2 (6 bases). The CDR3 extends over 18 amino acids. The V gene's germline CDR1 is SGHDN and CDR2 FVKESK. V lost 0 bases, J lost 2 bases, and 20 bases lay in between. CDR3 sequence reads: CASSQELGGAGPPYEQYF. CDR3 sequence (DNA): TGTGCCAGCAGCCAAGAATTGGGTGGGGCGGGACCACCCTACGAGCAGTACTTC.

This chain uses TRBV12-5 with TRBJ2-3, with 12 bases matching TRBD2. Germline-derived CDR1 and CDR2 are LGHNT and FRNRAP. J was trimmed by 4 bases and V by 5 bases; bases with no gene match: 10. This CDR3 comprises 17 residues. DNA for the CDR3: TGTGCTAGTGGTCCGACTAGCGGGAGAACTCTCCCAGATACGCAGTATTTT. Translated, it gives CASGPTSGRTLPDTQYF.

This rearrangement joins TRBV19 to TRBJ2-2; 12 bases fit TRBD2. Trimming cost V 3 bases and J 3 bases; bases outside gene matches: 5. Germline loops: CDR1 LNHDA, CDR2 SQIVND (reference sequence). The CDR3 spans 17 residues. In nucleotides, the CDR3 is TGTGCCAGTAGTATTCTAGCGGGAGGGAGGGACACCGGGGAGCTGTTTTTT. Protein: CASSILAGGRDTGELFF.

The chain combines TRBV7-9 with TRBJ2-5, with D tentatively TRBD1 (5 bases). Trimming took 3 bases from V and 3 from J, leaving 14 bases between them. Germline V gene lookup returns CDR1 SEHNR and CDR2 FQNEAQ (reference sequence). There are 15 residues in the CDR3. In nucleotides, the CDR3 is TGTGCCAGCAGCTTTTCCCCCCCCAGGGAAGAGACCCAGTACTTC. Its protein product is CASSFSPPREETQYF.

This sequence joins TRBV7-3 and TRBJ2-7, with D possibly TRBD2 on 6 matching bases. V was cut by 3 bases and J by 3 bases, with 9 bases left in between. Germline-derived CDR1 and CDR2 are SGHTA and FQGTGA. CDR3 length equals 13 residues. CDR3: CASSLGRDYEQYF. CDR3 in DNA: TGTGCCAGCAGCTTGGGGCGGGACTACGAGCAGTACTTC.

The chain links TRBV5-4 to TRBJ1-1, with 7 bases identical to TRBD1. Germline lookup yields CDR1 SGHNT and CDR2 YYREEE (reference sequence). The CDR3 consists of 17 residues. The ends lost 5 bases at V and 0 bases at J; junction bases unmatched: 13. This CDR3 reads CASRSKGQTTMNTEAFF. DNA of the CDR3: TGTGCCAGCAGGTCGAAGGGACAGACCACCATGAACACTGAAGCTTTCTTT.

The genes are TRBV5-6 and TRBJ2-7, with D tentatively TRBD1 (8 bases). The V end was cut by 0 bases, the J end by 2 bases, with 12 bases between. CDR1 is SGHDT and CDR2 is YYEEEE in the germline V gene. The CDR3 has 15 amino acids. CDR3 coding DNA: TGTGCCAGCAGCTTGGACAGGGGGGGTACCTACGAGCAGTACTTC. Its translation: CASSLDRGGTYEQYF.

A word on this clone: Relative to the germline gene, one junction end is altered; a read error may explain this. DNA for the CDR3: TGTGCCAGCAGCTTCCGGACTAGCGGGCCTCCCTCCCACAATGAGCAGTTCTTC. Protein product: CASSFRTSGPPSHNEQFF. This chain connects TRBV5-4 to TRBJ2-1; 11 nucleotides align to TRBD2. CDR1 is SGHNT, CDR2 YYREEE, per germline (reference sequence). The CDR3 length is 18 residues.

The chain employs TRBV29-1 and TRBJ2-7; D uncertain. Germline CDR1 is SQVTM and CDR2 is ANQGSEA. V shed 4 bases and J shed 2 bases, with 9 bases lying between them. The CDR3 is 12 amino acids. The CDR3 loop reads CSVGGHPYEQYF. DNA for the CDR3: TGCAGCGTTGGCGGTCACCCCTACGAGCAGTACTTC.

DNA for the CDR3: TGTGCCAGCAGGCCGTTACTAGCCAAAAACATTCAGTACTTC. It specifies CASRPLLAKNIQYF. The rearrangement uses TRBV6-1 and TRBJ2-4; D remains ambiguous. Germline CDR1 reads MNHNS; CDR2 reads SASEGT. The length of the CDR3 is 14 residues. Deletions cut 6 bases from V and 0 bases from J, with 9 bases between.

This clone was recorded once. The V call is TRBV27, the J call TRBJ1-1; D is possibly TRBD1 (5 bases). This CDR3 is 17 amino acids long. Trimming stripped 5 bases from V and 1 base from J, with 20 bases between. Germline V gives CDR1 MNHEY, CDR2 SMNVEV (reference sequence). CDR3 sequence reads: CASSLGLAGGENTEAFF. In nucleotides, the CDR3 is TGTGCCAGCAGTCTGGGACTAGCGGGCGGGGAGAACACTGAAGCTTTCTTT.

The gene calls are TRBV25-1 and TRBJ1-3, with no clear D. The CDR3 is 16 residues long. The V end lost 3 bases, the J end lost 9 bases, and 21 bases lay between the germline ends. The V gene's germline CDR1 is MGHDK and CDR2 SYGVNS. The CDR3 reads CASSDFSGYPSGTIYF. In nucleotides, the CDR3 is TGTGCCAGCAGTGATTTCTCGGGGTACCCGTCGGGCACCATATATTTT.

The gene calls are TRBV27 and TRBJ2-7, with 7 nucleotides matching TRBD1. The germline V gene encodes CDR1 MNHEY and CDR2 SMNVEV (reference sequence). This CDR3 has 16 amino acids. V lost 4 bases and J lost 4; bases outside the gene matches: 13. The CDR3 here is CASSYTGDQKLYEQYF. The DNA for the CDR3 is TGTGCCAGCAGTTACACAGGGGACCAAAAGCTGTACGAGCAGTACTTC.

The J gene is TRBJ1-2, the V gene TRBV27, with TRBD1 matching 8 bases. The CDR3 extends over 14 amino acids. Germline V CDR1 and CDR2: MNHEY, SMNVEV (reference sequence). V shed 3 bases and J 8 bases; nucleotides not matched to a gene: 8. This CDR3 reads CASSFPGGAGGYTF. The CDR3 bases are TGTGCCAGCAGTTTCCCAGGGGGCGCTGGGGGCTACACCTTC.

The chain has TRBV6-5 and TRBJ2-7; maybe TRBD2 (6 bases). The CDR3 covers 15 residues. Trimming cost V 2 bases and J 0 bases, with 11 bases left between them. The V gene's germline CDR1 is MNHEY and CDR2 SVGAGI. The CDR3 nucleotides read TGTGCCAGCAGTTACCGACCCGGGGGCTCCTACGAGCAGTACTTC. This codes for CASSYRPGGSYEQYF.

The CDR3 DNA follows: TGTGCCAGCAGCCCGAGGGGGAGTGGTGCAGATACGCAGTATTTT. Encoded protein: CASSPRGSGADTQYF. The rearrangement joins TRBV14 to TRBJ2-3, with D possibly being TRBD1 (6 bases). The CDR3 covers 15 residues. The germline V gene encodes CDR1 SGHDN and CDR2 FVKESK. Trimming pared 4 bases from V and 4 bases from J, leaving 15 bases between.

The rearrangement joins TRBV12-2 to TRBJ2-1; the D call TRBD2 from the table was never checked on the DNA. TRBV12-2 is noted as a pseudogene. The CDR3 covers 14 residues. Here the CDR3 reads CASRLAHSDGEQFF. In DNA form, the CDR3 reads TGTGCAAGTCGCTTAGCCCATAGCGACGGTGAGCAGTTCTTC.

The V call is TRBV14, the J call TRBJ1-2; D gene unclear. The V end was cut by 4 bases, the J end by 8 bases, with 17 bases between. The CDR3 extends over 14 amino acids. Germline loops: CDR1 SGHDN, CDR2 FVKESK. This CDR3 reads CASSPRPNLGGYTF. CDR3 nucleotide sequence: TGTGCCAGCAGCCCGAGACCCAATCTGGGCGGCTACACCTTC.